This entry is about one TCR beta chain. Its specificity is not known. This sample is part of a study of OX40 agonist ivuxolimab in advanced cancers. Across the study: Partial responses, seen in three patients, involved one hepatocellular carcinoma and two cutaneous melanomas. Findings of the study overall: CD8+ T cells (on average) carried more expanded clones than CD4+ T cells.

Generated by immunoSEQ multiplex PCR, the TCRdb table keeps only in-frame clones and is missing some. Of about 32,000 clones in the sample, roughly 79% are singletons; the top ten hold roughly 22%. Germline V gene lookup returns CDR1 MDHEN and CDR2 SYDVKM. This CDR3 has 13 residues. Trimming removed 1 base at V and 0 bases at J, with 1 base between. This receptor was obtained from an adult with an advanced solid tumor such as melanoma, head and neck, liver or kidney cancer. The chain uses TRBV28 and TRBJ1-3; D gene ambiguous. The sample here was CD4+ or CD8+ T cells sorted from blood, taken in a trial of the OX40 agonist ivuxolimab. The CDR3, as DNA: TGTGCCAGCAGTTTATCCTCTGGAAACACCATATATTTT. It encodes CASSLSSGNTIYF.